The sequence of this T cell receptor beta chain was determined in a study of T cells in Graves' hyperthyroidism and ophthalmopathy. Diagnoses were established using clinical symptoms, serum thyroxine and TRAb, thyroid ultrasound and orbital computed tomography. It was RNA transcripts that yielded the amplified TCR beta CDR3 regions. The HTBI primer set served for first-round RT-PCR of the TCR CDR3. Each CDR3 protein gets one entry after TCRdb re-called the multiplex PCR reads with MiXCR. Among hundreds of thousands of distinct CDR3 sequences listed, 45% were seen once. Sequenced: peripheral blood or thyroid tissue (not recorded which). The clonotype comes from an adult man with Graves' disease, either hyperthyroidism or ophthalmopathy (not recorded which).

Written as DNA, the CDR3 is TGCAGCGCCACGACAGGGCGAGTCTTTCATGGCTACACCTTC. Residues: CSATTGRVFHGYTF. The chain combines TRBV29-1 with TRBJ1-2; TRBD1 matches at 7 bases. The CDR3 extends over 14 amino acids. Germline values: CDR1 SQVTM, CDR2 ANQGSEA. Germline trimming cut 7 bases from V and 6 bases from J; bases unmatched to any gene: 14.